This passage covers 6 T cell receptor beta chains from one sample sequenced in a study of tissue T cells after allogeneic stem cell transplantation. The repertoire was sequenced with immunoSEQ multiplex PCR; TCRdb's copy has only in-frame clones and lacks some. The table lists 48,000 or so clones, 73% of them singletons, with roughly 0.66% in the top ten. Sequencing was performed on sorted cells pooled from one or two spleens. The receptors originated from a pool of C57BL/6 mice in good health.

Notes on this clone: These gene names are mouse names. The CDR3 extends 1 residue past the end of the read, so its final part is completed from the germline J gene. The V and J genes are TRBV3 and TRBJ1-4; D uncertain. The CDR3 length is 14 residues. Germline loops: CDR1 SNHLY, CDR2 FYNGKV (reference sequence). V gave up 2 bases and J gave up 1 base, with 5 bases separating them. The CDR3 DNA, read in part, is TGTGCCAGCAGCTTACAGAATTCCAACGAAAGATTATTT. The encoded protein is CASSLQNSNERLF. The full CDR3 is CASSLQNSNERLFF.

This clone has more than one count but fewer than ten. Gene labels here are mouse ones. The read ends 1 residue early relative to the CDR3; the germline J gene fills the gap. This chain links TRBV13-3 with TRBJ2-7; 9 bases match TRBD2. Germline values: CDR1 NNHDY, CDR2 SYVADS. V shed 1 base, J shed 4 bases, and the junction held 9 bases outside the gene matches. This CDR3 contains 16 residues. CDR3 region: CASSDFPGLGIYEQYF. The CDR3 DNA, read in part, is TGTGCCAGCAGTGATTTCCCGGGACTGGGAATTTATGAACAGTAC.

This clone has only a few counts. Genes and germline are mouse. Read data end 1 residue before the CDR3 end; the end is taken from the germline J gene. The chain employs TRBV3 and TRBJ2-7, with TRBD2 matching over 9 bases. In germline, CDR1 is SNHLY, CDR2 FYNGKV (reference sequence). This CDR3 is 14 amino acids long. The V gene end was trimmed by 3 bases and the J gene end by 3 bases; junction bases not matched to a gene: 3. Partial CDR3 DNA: TGTGCCAGCAGCTTTCCGGGACTGGGCTATGAACAGTAC. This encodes CASSFPGLGYEQY. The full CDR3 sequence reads CASSFPGLGYEQYF.

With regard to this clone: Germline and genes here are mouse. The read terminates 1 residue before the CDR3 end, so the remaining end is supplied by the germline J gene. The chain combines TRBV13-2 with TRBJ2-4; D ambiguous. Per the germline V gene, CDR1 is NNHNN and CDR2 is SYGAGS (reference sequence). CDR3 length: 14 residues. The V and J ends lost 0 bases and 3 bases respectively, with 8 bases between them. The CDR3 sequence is CASGDGGGQNTLYF. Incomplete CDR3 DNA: TGTGCCAGCGGTGATGGTGGTGGGCAAAACACCTTGTAC.

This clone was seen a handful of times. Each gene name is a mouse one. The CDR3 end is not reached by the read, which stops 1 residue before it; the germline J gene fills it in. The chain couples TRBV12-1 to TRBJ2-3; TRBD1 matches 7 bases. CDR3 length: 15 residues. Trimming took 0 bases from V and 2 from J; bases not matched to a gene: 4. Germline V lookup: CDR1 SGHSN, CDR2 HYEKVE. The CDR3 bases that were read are TGTGCCAGCTCTCTCGGGGACAGCCCTGCAGAAACGCTGTAT. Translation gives CASSLGDSPAETLY. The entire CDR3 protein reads CASSLGDSPAETLYF. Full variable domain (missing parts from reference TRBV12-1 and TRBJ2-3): DSGVVQSPRHIIKEKGGRSVLTCIPISGHSNVVWYQQTLGKELKFLIQHYEKVERDKGFLPSRFSVQQFDDYHSEMNMSALELEDSAMYFCASSLGDSPAETLYFGSGTRLTVL.

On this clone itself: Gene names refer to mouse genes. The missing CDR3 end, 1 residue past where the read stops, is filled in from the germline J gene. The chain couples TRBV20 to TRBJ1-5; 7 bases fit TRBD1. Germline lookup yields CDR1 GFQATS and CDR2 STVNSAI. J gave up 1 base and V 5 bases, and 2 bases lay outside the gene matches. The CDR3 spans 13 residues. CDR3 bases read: TGTGGTGCTTACAGGGGAAACAACCAGGCTCCGCTT. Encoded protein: CGAYRGNNQAPL. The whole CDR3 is CGAYRGNNQAPLF.